This T cell receptor beta chain comes out of a study of control samples from healthy donors and cancer patients. The protocol was immunoSEQ multiplex PCR, while the TCRdb copy is restricted to in-frame clones and leaves out a portion. In the table there are approximately 110,000 clones, roughly 91% of which are singletons. This CDR3 contains 15 residues. Germline CDR1 reads SGHTA; CDR2 reads FQGNSA. V shed 6 bases, J shed 7 bases, and the junction held 8 bases outside the gene matches. What was sequenced was blood. This rearrangement joins TRBV7-2 to TRBJ2-1, with 11 bases identical to TRBD2. This clonotype originated in a woman between 45 and 65 years old in good health. The CDR3 loop reads CASRVAGGLRNEQFF. For the CDR3, the DNA is TGTGCCAGCAGGGTAGCGGGGGGGCTCCGAAATGAGCAGTTCTTC. Full variable domain (outside the CDR3, taken from reference TRBV7-2 and TRBJ2-1): GAGVSQSPSNKVTEKGKDVELRCDPISGHTALYWYRQSLGQGLEFLIYFQGNSAPDKSGLPSDRFSAERTGGSVSTLTIQRTQQEDSAVYLCASRVAGGLRNEQFFGPGTRLTVL.